This is a list of T cell receptor beta chains from one sample in a study of T cells after yellow fever vaccination. TCRdb re-called the 5' RACE reads through MiXCR, storing one row per CDR3 protein. The profile shows 250,000 to 350,000 distinct CDR3 sequences, approximately 7% of them singletons. The source was PBMCs, collected about 49 days after the first yellow fever vaccination. These receptors originate from a man between 18 and 29 years old who received the YFV17D yellow fever vaccine. CDR3s include the opening cysteine and the closing phenylalanine or tryptophan. Each record gives: J gene, clone size, V gene, D gene, CDR3 DNA, CDR3 protein. The D gene is left open where the match is weak. The listing skips clone size in some rows; elsewhere it reads once, few, many or a size class.

J: TRBJ2-7
size: many
V: TRBV7-2
D: .
DNA: TGTGCCAGCAGCTTGGGGACAAAAACCTACGAGCAGTACTTC
CDR3: CASSLGTKTYEQYF

J: TRBJ2-5
size: .
V: TRBV5-4
D: TRBD1
DNA: TGTGCCAGCAGCCCGGCCGGGACAGGGAGGGAGACCCAGTACTTC
CDR3: CASSPAGTGRETQYF

J: TRBJ1-3
size: few
V: TRBV7-2
D: .
DNA: TGTGCCAGCAGTCCCCTAGGGCCCTACTCTGGAAACACCATATATTTT
CDR3: CASSPLGPYSGNTIYF

J: TRBJ2-2
size: many
V: TRBV5-1
D: .
DNA: TGCGCCAGCAGCTTGAGAGGGGCCGGCACCGGGGAGCTGTTTTTT
CDR3: CASSLRGAGTGELFF

J: TRBJ2-7
size: .
V: TRBV7-2
D: TRBD2
DNA: TGTGCCAGCAGCTTGTACCTAGCGGGGGGTTCCTACGAGCAGTACTTC
CDR3: CASSLYLAGGSYEQYF

J: TRBJ2-5
size: .
V: TRBV9
D: .
DNA: TGTGCCAGCAGCGTCCATATAGGTGGGGACCAAGAGACCCAGTACTTC
CDR3: CASSVHIGGDQETQYF

J: TRBJ1-3
size: many
V: TRBV5-1
D: .
DNA: TGCGCCAGCAGCTTGGGGACAGCTGGAAACACCATATATTTT
CDR3: CASSLGTAGNTIYF

J: TRBJ2-7
size: many
V: TRBV12-3/TRBV12-4
D: .
DNA: TGTGCCAGCGGAGGATTAAGGCTAAACGAGCAGTACTTC
CDR3: CASGGLRLNEQYF

J: TRBJ1-6
size: .
V: TRBV4-3
D: .
DNA: TGCGCCAGCAGCCATAGTCCGAATTCACCCCTCCACTTT
CDR3: CASSHSPNSPLHF

J: TRBJ1-5
size: few
V: TRBV7-2
D: .
DNA: TGTGCCAGCAGCTTAGCGCTTGGGCGCAATCAGCCCCAGCATTTT
CDR3: CASSLALGRNQPQHF

J: TRBJ2-5
size: many
V: TRBV28
D: TRBD2
DNA: TGTGCCAGCAGTTTATGGGCAGCGGGGGAAGAGACCCAGTACTTC
CDR3: CASSLWAAGEETQYF

J: TRBJ2-7
size: many
V: TRBV4-3
D: TRBD1
DNA: TGCGCCAGCAGCCTCGTGGACAGGGTTCACGAGCAGTACTTC
CDR3: CASSLVDRVHEQYF

J: TRBJ2-3
size: few
V: TRBV11-2
D: .
DNA: TGTGCCAGCAGCTTAGGGAGGTGGGGGGCATCGAGGGATACGCAGTATTTT
CDR3: CASSLGRWGASRDTQYF

J: TRBJ1-5
size: .
V: TRBV19
D: .
DNA: TGTGCCAGTAGTGAACAGGGTAGCAATCAGCCCCAGCATTTT
CDR3: CASSEQGSNQPQHF

J: TRBJ2-2
size: .
V: TRBV2
D: TRBD1
DNA: TGTGCCGCACAGGGGGGAGGAACCGGGGAGCTGTTTTTT
CDR3: CAAQGGGTGELFF

J: TRBJ2-2
size: few
V: TRBV4-1
D: .
DNA: TGCGCCAGCAGCCATAGGGCTACAGGACCCACCGGGGAGCTGTTTTTT
CDR3: CASSHRATGPTGELFF

J: TRBJ1-1
size: few
V: TRBV20-1
D: .
DNA: TGCAGTGCTAGAAGCTCAGGGACCGACACTGAAGCTTTCTTT
CDR3: CSARSSGTDTEAFF

J: TRBJ1-3
size: few
V: TRBV12-3/TRBV12-4
D: .
DNA: TGTGCCAGCACCCCGGGCAGGGAGCGGTCTGGAAACACCATATATTTT
CDR3: CASTPGRERSGNTIYF

J: TRBJ1-1
size: many
V: TRBV3-1
D: .
DNA: TGTGCCAGCGGGTACTCTCTTCTTGGCACTGAAGCTTTCTTT
CDR3: CASGYSLLGTEAFF

J: TRBJ1-1
size: many
V: TRBV7-2
D: TRBD1
DNA: TGTGCCAGCAGCTTAGGGACAGGGATGAACACTGAAGCTTTCTTT
CDR3: CASSLGTGMNTEAFF

J: TRBJ2-7
size: .
V: TRBV5-1
D: .
DNA: TGCGCCAGCAGCTTGACGCACCAATCCTACGAGCAGTACTTC
CDR3: CASSLTHQSYEQYF

J: TRBJ2-3
size: .
V: TRBV11-2
D: TRBD2
DNA: TGTGCCAGCACCCTCGGACTAGCCTCTAGCACAGATACGCAGTATTTT
CDR3: CASTLGLASSTDTQYF

J: TRBJ2-1
size: .
V: TRBV27
D: .
DNA: TGTGCCAGCAGTCGCCGGGGAAACAATGAGCAGTTCTTC
CDR3: CASSRRGNNEQFF

J: TRBJ1-1
size: few
V: TRBV20-1
D: .
DNA: TGCAGTGCTAGGGGCTCCGGGCAGGATAAGGGAATGATCACTGAAGCTTTCTTT
CDR3: CSARGSGQDKGMITEAFF

J: TRBJ1-1
size: many
V: TRBV5-1
D: .
DNA: TGTGCCAGCAGTTTCGAGGGCACTGAAGCTTTCTTT
CDR3: CASSFEGTEAFF

J: TRBJ1-4
size: .
V: TRBV12-3/TRBV12-4
D: .
DNA: TGTGCCAGCAGTTTTCGGGGTGAGAATGAAAAACTGTTTTTT
CDR3: CASSFRGENEKLFF

J: TRBJ2-2
size: few
V: TRBV7-2
D: .
DNA: TGTGCCAGCAGCCAAGCACAGGGCGGGAACACCGGGGAGCTGTTTTTT
CDR3: CASSQAQGGNTGELFF

J: TRBJ1-2
size: .
V: TRBV7-2
D: TRBD1
DNA: TGTGCCAGCAGCGCCCATCAGGGGGGTTATGGCTACACCTTC
CDR3: CASSAHQGGYGYTF

J: TRBJ2-3
size: many
V: TRBV5-1
D: .
DNA: TGCGCCAGCAGCTTGGCCTTTGCGGCAGATACGCAGTATTTT
CDR3: CASSLAFAADTQYF

J: TRBJ2-3
size: many
V: TRBV5-1
D: .
DNA: TGCGCCAGCAGCTTGATGGGGTTTAGCACAGATACGCAGTATTTT
CDR3: CASSLMGFSTDTQYF

J: TRBJ1-3
size: many
V: TRBV4-1
D: .
DNA: TGCGCCAGCAGCCAGGACAATTCTGGAAACACCATATATTTT
CDR3: CASSQDNSGNTIYF

J: TRBJ2-5
size: .
V: TRBV6-1
D: .
DNA: TGTGCCAGCAGTACAAGGGACTCGGAGGAGACCCAGTACTTC
CDR3: CASSTRDSEETQYF

J: TRBJ2-5
size: few
V: TRBV5-4
D: TRBD2
DNA: TGTGCCAGCAGCTTGTACGGACTAGCATCGGAGACCCAGTACTTC
CDR3: CASSLYGLASETQYF

J: TRBJ2-3
size: few
V: TRBV5-1
D: .
DNA: TGCGCCAGCAGCTTGGACTTTAGGGACCTCACAGATACGCAGTATTTT
CDR3: CASSLDFRDLTDTQYF

J: TRBJ2-7
size: few
V: TRBV2
D: .
DNA: TGTGCCAGCAGCCAAGGACCCGGCGAGCAGTACTTC
CDR3: CASSQGPGEQYF

J: TRBJ2-5
size: few
V: TRBV25-1
D: TRBD1
DNA: TGTGCCAGCAGTCCGGGACAGGAGGAAGAGACCCAGTACTTC
CDR3: CASSPGQEEETQYF

J: TRBJ1-5
size: .
V: TRBV23-1
D: .
DNA: TGCGCCAGCAGTCAAAGCGACAGGATACTTAGCAATCAGCCCCAGCATTTT
CDR3: CASSQSDRILSNQPQHF

J: TRBJ1-1
size: .
V: TRBV5-1
D: .
DNA: TGCGCCAGCAGCCTAACTAGTTCAGTGGGCAAGGGGCTGGCAGAAGCTTTCTTT
CDR3: CASSLTSSVGKGLAEAFF

J: TRBJ1-4
size: many
V: TRBV12-3/TRBV12-4
D: .
DNA: TGTGCCAGCAGTTTAGGTCCCCAGGGAATAGGAAAACTGTTTTTT
CDR3: CASSLGPQGIGKLFF

J: TRBJ2-1
size: few
V: TRBV11-2
D: TRBD2
DNA: TGTGCCAGCAGCTTTTCAGCGGGGGGGATCTGGAATGAGCAGTTCTTC
CDR3: CASSFSAGGIWNEQFF

J: TRBJ2-7
size: few
V: TRBV10-2
D: .
DNA: TGCGCCAGCAGTGAGCCAGCCTCCTACGAGCAGTACTTC
CDR3: CASSEPASYEQYF

J: TRBJ2-7
size: few
V: TRBV7-9
D: .
DNA: TGTGCCAGCAGCTTAGCGAACAACTACGAGCAGTACTTC
CDR3: CASSLANNYEQYF

J: TRBJ2-2
size: .
V: TRBV6-1
D: .
DNA: TGTGCCAGCCTTCTAAACTCGAACACCGGGGAGCTGTTTTTT
CDR3: CASLLNSNTGELFF

J: TRBJ1-2
size: few
V: TRBV5-6
D: .
DNA: TGTGCCAGCAGCTTGTTGAGGGCTCATGGCTACACCTTC
CDR3: CASSLLRAHGYTF

J: TRBJ2-3
size: few
V: TRBV23-1
D: TRBD1
DNA: TGCGCCAGCAGGGGGACAGGGTGGGGTACGCAGTATTTT
CDR3: CASRGTGWGTQYF

J: TRBJ1-1
size: .
V: TRBV2
D: .
DNA: TGTGCCTGCAGTTTAGGACGCCCAAGTGGGTCAAGAGTGAACACTGAAGCTTTCTTT
CDR3: CACSLGRPSGSRVNTEAFF

J: TRBJ2-3
size: many
V: TRBV6-1
D: TRBD2
DNA: TGTGCCAGCAGCCCCGGGACTAGCGGCACAGATACGCAGTATTTT
CDR3: CASSPGTSGTDTQYF

J: TRBJ2-3
size: many
V: TRBV11-2
D: .
DNA: TGTGCCAGCAGCTCACCCCGCGGCCGGGGTACGCAGTATTTT
CDR3: CASSSPRGRGTQYF

J: TRBJ2-1
size: many
V: TRBV6-1
D: .
DNA: TGTGCCAGCAAGGCGGTCTCCTGGGATGAGCAGTTCTTC
CDR3: CASKAVSWDEQFF

J: TRBJ1-1
size: few
V: TRBV7-2
D: .
DNA: TGTGCCAGCAGCCCCTCCCGGGACCTTGAAGCTTTCTTT
CDR3: CASSPSRDLEAFF

J: TRBJ1-5
size: .
V: TRBV4-3
D: TRBD1
DNA: TGCGCCAGCAGCCAAGATCGGGGACAGGGGGCAGTTCAGCCCCAGCATTTT
CDR3: CASSQDRGQGAVQPQHF

J: TRBJ2-1
size: .
V: TRBV20-1
D: TRBD2
DNA: TGCAGTGCTACCGCTGATAGCGGGGGTTACAATGAGCAGTTCTTC
CDR3: CSATADSGGYNEQFF

J: TRBJ2-5
size: many
V: TRBV3-1
D: .
DNA: TGTGCCAGCAGCCTTAGACGGGACCAAGAGACCCAGTACTTC
CDR3: CASSLRRDQETQYF

J: TRBJ1-5
size: .
V: TRBV12-5
D: .
DNA: TGTGCTAGTGGCCTCGGAAGCAATCAGCCCCAGCATTTT
CDR3: CASGLGSNQPQHF

J: TRBJ1-4
size: many
V: TRBV18
D: .
DNA: TGTGCCAGCTCACGGATGGGGACAAATGAAAAACTGTTTTTT
CDR3: CASSRMGTNEKLFF

J: TRBJ2-5
size: .
V: TRBV30
D: .
DNA: TGTGCCTGGAGTTTATACCGTTGGGCGGAGACCCAGTACTTC
CDR3: CAWSLYRWAETQYF

J: TRBJ2-1
size: few
V: TRBV29-1
D: .
DNA: TGCAGCGTTGGTGCCTCTCACAATGAGCAGTTCTTC
CDR3: CSVGASHNEQFF

J: TRBJ2-4
size: many
V: TRBV15
D: .
DNA: TGTGCCACCAGCAGAGAATGGGGGGTCCAAAACATTCAGTACTTC
CDR3: CATSREWGVQNIQYF

J: TRBJ2-1
size: few
V: TRBV5-1
D: .
DNA: TGCGCCAGCAGCCGCGGCTGGAGTAGAGACAATGAGCAGTTCTTC
CDR3: CASSRGWSRDNEQFF